This T cell receptor (beta chain) derives from a study of control samples from healthy donors and cancer patients. TCRdb keeps only in-frame clones here, not all; method: immunoSEQ multiplex PCR. The table has about 160,000 clones, more than 85% seen once. V was cut by 0 bases and J by 7 bases, with 12 bases left in between. This CDR3 has 14 residues. Germline values: CDR1 LNHDA, CDR2 SQIVND (reference sequence). The gene calls are TRBV19 and TRBJ2-5, with D tentatively TRBD1 (5 bases). The TCR sequence derives from a woman aged 30 to 39 in good health. The sequenced material came from blood. For the CDR3, the DNA is TGTGCCAGTAGTATAGATTGGGGCACGGGGACCCAGTACTTC. The encoded protein is CASSIDWGTGTQYF.